The 23 T cell receptor beta chains in this list originate from one sample, sequenced in a study of blood T cell repertoires in COVID-19. Method: immunoSEQ multiplex PCR; TCRdb's copy keeps in-frame clones and lacks some. The profile shows a few hundred thousand clones, approximately 81% of them singletons. Specimen: peripheral blood. Receptors originate from a woman over 75 with acute or convalescent COVID-19.

This chain links TRBV3-1 (or the pseudogene TRBV3-2) with TRBJ2-1; 8 bases map to TRBD2. V dropped 4 bases and J dropped 3; count of bases not matched to a gene: 8. Germline CDR1 LGHDT, CDR2 YNNKEL (reference sequence). The CDR3 contains 16 residues. As DNA, the CDR3 is TGTGCCAGCAGCCTCCACGGGGGGGCTGGCTACAATGAGCAGTTCTTC. This encodes CASSLHGGAGYNEQFF.

This chain uses TRBV5-1 with TRBJ1-3; 8 bases align to TRBD1. The CDR3 loop spans 14 amino acids. The V gene's germline CDR1 is SGHRS and CDR2 YFSETQ. V was clipped by 0 bases and J by 8 bases; unmatched bases: 4. In DNA, the CDR3 is TGCGCCAGCAGCTTGGCAGGGGGCCTAGACACCATATATTTT. It specifies CASSLAGGLDTIYF.

The V gene is TRBV6-5, the J gene TRBJ1-5; D possibly corresponds to TRBD1 (6 bases). V was pared by 7 bases and J by 10 bases, with 17 bases between. The CDR3 is made up of 13 amino acids. From germline, CDR1 is MNHEY and CDR2 SVGAGI. DNA for the CDR3: TGTGCCAGCACATGGACAGTTTATCTTCCCCAGCATTTT. Translation gives CASTWTVYLPQHF.

The V and J genes are TRBV6-2 or TRBV6-3 and TRBJ1-6; maybe TRBD1 (6 bases). V was shortened by 4 bases and J by 5 bases, with 15 bases between the two germline ends. Germline loops: CDR1 MNHEY, CDR2 SVGEGT. CDR3 length equals 16 residues. CDR3 DNA: TGTGCCAGCAGTTTTACCCCGGGACAAAATAATTCACCCCTCCACTTT. Translation: CASSFTPGQNNSPLHF.

The chain combines TRBV27 with TRBJ2-7; 7 nucleotides line up with TRBD1. This CDR3 region has 13 residues. The trim removed 6 bases at V and 4 bases at J, leaving 6 bases unmatched. In germline, CDR1 is MNHEY, CDR2 SMNVEV (reference sequence). The DNA for the CDR3 is TGTGCCAGCAGAACGACAGGGACGTACGAGCAGTACTTC. This gives the protein CASRTTGTYEQYF.

This chain connects TRBV30 to TRBJ2-7; D is unclear. Germline CDR1 reads GTSNPN; CDR2 reads SVGIG (reference sequence). Trimming cost V 2 bases and J 4 bases, with 9 bases left between them. CDR3 length equals 12 residues. In DNA, the CDR3 is TGTGCCTGGAGTATTGGTCAGTACGAGCAGTACTTC. This codes for CAWSIGQYEQYF.

This chain links TRBV11-2 with TRBJ1-1, with a tentative D call TRBD1 (6 bases). The V gene lost 6 bases and the J gene lost 6 bases, with 17 bases spanning the gap. The length of the CDR3 is 14 residues. CDR1 and CDR2 (germline): SGHAT, FQNNGV. The CDR3 is CASRTLGGAAEAFF. CDR3 sequence (DNA): TGTGCCAGCAGGACCCTGGGGGGGGCCGCTGAAGCTTTCTTT.

The V and J genes are TRBV18 and TRBJ2-1; D call uncertain. The CDR3 has 14 amino acids. Germline V gene sequence: CDR1 KGHSH, CDR2 LQKENI. The V and J ends lost 0 bases and 10 bases respectively, with 13 bases between them. CDR3 DNA sequence: TGTGCCAGCTCACCACCAGTACTTGAGGTGGAGCAGTTCTTC. Translation gives CASSPPVLEVEQFF.

V usage is TRBV4-2 and J usage is TRBJ2-5; D may be TRBD2 (6 bases). V was clipped by 1 base and J by 1 base, with 13 bases between them. The germline CDR1 and CDR2 sequences are LGHNA and YNFKEQ. The CDR3 extends over 16 amino acids. Here the CDR3 reads CASSQGALAGQETQYF. Here the CDR3 DNA reads TGTGCCAGCAGCCAAGGGGCACTAGCCGGCCAAGAGACCCAGTACTTC.

The chain is built from TRBV7-2 and TRBJ1-1, with D unresolved. V was shortened by 1 base and J by 0 bases, with 15 bases between the two germline ends. Per the germline V gene, CDR1 is SGHTA and CDR2 is FQGNSA. CDR3 length: 17 residues. DNA of the CDR3: TGTGCCAGCAGCTTAGTGAGCGGGTCTCTGGTGAACACTGAAGCTTTCTTT. Amino acid sequence: CASSLVSGSLVNTEAFF.

This chain links TRBV7-2 with TRBJ1-2, with a possible D match to TRBD1 (6 bases). From germline, CDR1 is SGHTA and CDR2 FQGNSA. CDR3 length: 14 amino acids. Trimming cost V 0 bases and J 2 bases, with 7 bases left between them. CDR3 region: CASSLATGNYGYTF. DNA for the CDR3: TGTGCCAGCAGCTTAGCGACAGGCAACTATGGCTACACCTTC.

The J gene is TRBJ2-2, the V gene TRBV30; the D is unclear. The V and J ends lost 8 bases and 2 bases respectively, with 15 bases between them. Germline CDR1 GTSNPN, CDR2 SVGIG (reference sequence). The CDR3 has 14 amino acids. CDR3 DNA: TGTGCCAAAAGGAGCGACCTAAACACCGGGGAGCTGTTTTTT. It is translated as CAKRSDLNTGELFF.

The chain is built from TRBV28 and TRBJ1-5; D uncertain. V lost 11 bases and J lost 7, with 12 bases in between. This CDR3 has 11 residues. Germline V gene data show CDR1 as MDHEN and CDR2 as SYDVKM. The CDR3 coding sequence is TGTGCCGGGAGGGATTGGCAGCCCCAGCATTTT. Translated: CAGRDWQPQHF.

The rearrangement uses TRBV24-1 and TRBJ2-2; 9 bases match TRBD2. Per the germline V gene, CDR1 is KGHDR and CDR2 is SFDVKD. This CDR3 is 19 amino acids long. The junction had 9 bases not matched to a gene; V was cut back by 1 base and J by 1 base. In nucleotides, the CDR3 is TGTGCCACCAGTGATTTCGCCAGCGGGGGGCCCCGGAACACCGGGGAGCTGTTTTTT. Encoded protein: CATSDFASGGPRNTGELFF.

The chain combines TRBV24-1 with TRBJ2-7; a weak D match, TRBD1 (5 bases). The CDR3 consists of 15 residues. Trimming shortened V by 9 bases and J by 1 base, and 18 bases separated the two germline ends. Germline V CDR1 and CDR2: KGHDR, SFDVKD. CDR3 DNA sequence: TGTGCCACCCGAGCGACAGAGGATTTTTCCTACGAGCAGTACTTC. It is translated as CATRATEDFSYEQYF.

The V gene is TRBV7-2, the J gene TRBJ2-3, with 11 bases identical to TRBD2. The CDR3 has 16 residues. Germline V gene lookup returns CDR1 SGHTA and CDR2 FQGNSA. The V and J ends lost 5 bases and 1 base, in that order; junction bases with no gene match: 5. The CDR3 bases are TGTGCCAGCAGCAGTACGACTAGCGGGGGCACAGATACGCAGTATTTT. Protein: CASSSTTSGGTDTQYF.

CDR3 DNA: TGTGCCAGCAGCCAAGATAGCGGGGGCTACAATGAGCAGTTCTTC. Translation gives CASSQDSGGYNEQFF. This chain uses TRBV14 with TRBJ2-1, with 9 positions matching TRBD2. The CDR3 consists of 15 residues. J was trimmed by 3 bases and V by 0 bases; bases with no gene match: 0. CDR1 and CDR2 (germline): SGHDN, FVKESK.

In this sample, this clone turned up once. J is TRBJ1-1 and V is TRBV21-1; no check of the table's D call, TRBD1, against the DNA was made. TRBV21-1 is listed as a pseudogene. The CDR3 is 14 amino acids. The CDR3 loop reads CASSAGQGATEAFF. The CDR3 DNA follows: TGTGCCAGCAGCGCGGGACAGGGGGCCACTGAAGCTTTCTTT.

V and J are TRBV4-3 and TRBJ1-4; 8 nucleotides line up with TRBD1. This CDR3 spans 16 amino acids. The J segment lost 7 bases and the V segment lost 1 base, leaving 8 bases of the junction unmatched. CDR1 and CDR2 (germline): LGHNA, YSLEER. The CDR3 nucleotides are TGCGCCAGCAGCCAAGGACTGTCGGACAGGGCTGAAAAACTGTTTTTT. It is translated as CASSQGLSDRAEKLFF.

The chain combines TRBV10-3 with TRBJ2-3, with 12 nucleotides matching TRBD2. V gave up 3 bases and J gave up 2 bases; unmatched junction bases: 9. Germline V gene sequence: CDR1 ENHRY, CDR2 SYGVKD. The CDR3 contains 18 residues. The CDR3 protein is CAISDPLRLAGDTDTQYF. The CDR3 DNA is TGTGCCATCAGTGATCCCCTTCGACTAGCGGGAGACACAGATACGCAGTATTTT.

This chain connects TRBV18 to TRBJ2-5; a weak D match, TRBD1 (5 bases). The CDR3 consists of 14 residues. The V end was cut by 0 bases, the J end by 5 bases, with 10 bases between. Germline values: CDR1 KGHSH, CDR2 LQKENI. The CDR3 DNA is TGTGCCAGCTCACCACCGCAGGGTCCCGAGACCCAGTACTTC. This encodes CASSPPQGPETQYF.

This chain joins TRBV23-1 and TRBJ1-3, with TRBD1 as a possible D gene (6 bases). TRBV23-1 is an ORF, with its function uncertain. CDR3 size: 18 residues. Trimming removed 0 bases at V and 2 bases at J, with 17 bases between. The CDR3 sequence: CASSQSPGGGRTGNTIYF. CDR3 nucleotides: TGCGCCAGCAGTCAATCACCCGGGGGGGGGCGGACTGGAAACACCATATATTTT.

This chain's CDR3 is CASSASGGRTYEQYF. The CDR3 DNA follows: TGTGCCAGCAGCGCCTCTGGGGGGAGGACCTACGAGCAGTACTTC. This chain uses TRBV6-2 or TRBV6-3 with TRBJ2-7; TRBD2 might be the D (6 bases). Germline V gene data show CDR1 as MNHEY and CDR2 as SVGEGT. The germline V and J ends were trimmed by 6 bases and 2 bases, with 17 bases remaining between them. The CDR3 runs 15 residues.